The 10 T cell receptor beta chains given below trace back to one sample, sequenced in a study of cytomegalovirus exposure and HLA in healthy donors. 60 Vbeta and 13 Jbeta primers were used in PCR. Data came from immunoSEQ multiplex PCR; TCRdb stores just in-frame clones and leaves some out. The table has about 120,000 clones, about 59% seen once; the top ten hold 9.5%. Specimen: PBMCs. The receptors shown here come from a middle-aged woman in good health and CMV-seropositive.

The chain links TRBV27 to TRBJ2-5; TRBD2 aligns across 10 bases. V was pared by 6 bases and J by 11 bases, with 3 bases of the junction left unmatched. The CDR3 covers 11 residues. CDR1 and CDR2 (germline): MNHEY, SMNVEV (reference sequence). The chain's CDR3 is CASRLAGEQYF. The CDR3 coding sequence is TGTGCCAGCAGGCTAGCGGGGGAGCAGTACTTC.

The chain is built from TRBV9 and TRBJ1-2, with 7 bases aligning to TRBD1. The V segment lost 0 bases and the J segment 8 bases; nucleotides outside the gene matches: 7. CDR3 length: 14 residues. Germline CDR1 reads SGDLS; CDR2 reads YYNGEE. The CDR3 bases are TGTGCCAGCAGCGTAGACTCGGGACAGATCGGCTACACCTTC. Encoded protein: CASSVDSGQIGYTF.

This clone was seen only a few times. CDR3 coding DNA: TGCGCCAGCAGCCCGCGTCCCGGGACAGGTGACTACGAGCAGTACTTC. Its translation: CASSPRPGTGDYEQYF. V usage is TRBV5-1 and J usage is TRBJ2-7; 8 nucleotides match TRBD1. Germline V lookup: CDR1 SGHRS, CDR2 YFSETQ. CDR3 length: 16 amino acids. The V segment lost 4 bases and the J segment 3 bases; nucleotides outside the gene matches: 12.

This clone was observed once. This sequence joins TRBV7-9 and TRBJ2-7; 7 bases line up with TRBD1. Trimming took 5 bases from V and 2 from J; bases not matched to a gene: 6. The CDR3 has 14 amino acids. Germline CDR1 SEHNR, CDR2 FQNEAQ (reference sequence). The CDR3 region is CASSPGGFPYEQYF. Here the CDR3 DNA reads TGTGCCAGCAGCCCAGGGGGATTCCCCTACGAGCAGTACTTC.

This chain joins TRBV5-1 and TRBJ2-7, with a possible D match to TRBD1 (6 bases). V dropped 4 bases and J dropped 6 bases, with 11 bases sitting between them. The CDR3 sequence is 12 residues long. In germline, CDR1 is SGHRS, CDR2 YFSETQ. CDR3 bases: TGCGCCAGCAGCAGGCAGGGGTCCGAGCAGTACTTC. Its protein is CASSRQGSEQYF.

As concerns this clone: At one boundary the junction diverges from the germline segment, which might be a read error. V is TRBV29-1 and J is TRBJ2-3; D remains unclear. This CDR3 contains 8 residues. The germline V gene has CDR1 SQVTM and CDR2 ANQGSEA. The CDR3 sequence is CSVDARSF. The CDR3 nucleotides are TGCAGCGTTGATGCGCGAAGCTTT.

The DNA for the CDR3 is TGTGCCACCAGCAGAAAGGGACAGGGCTCTGGAAACACCATATATTTT. This gives the protein CATSRKGQGSGNTIYF. The gene calls are TRBV15 and TRBJ1-3; 9 positions match TRBD1. There are 16 residues in the CDR3. CDR1 LNHNV and CDR2 YYDKDF come from the germline V gene (reference sequence). The trim removed 2 bases at V and 0 bases at J, leaving 2 bases unmatched.

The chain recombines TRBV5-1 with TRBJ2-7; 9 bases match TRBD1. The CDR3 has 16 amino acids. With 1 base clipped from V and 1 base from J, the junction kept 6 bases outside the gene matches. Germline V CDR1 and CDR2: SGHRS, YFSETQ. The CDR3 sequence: CASSLRGTGSSYEQYF. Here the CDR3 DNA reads TGCGCCAGCAGCTTGAGGGGGACAGGGTCTTCCTACGAGCAGTACTTC.

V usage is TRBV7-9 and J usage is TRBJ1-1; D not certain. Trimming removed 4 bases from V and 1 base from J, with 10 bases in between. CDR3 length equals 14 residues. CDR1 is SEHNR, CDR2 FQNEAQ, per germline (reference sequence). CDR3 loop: CASSSTQENTEAFF. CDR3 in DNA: TGTGCCAGCAGCTCAACCCAGGAGAACACTGAAGCTTTCTTT. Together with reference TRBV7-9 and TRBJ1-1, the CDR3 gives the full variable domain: DTGVSQNPRHKITKRGQNVTFRCDPISEHNRLYWYRQTLGQGPEFLTYFQNEAQLEKSRLLSDRFSAERPKGSFSTLEIQRTEQGDSAMYLCASSSTQENTEAFFGQGTRLTVV.

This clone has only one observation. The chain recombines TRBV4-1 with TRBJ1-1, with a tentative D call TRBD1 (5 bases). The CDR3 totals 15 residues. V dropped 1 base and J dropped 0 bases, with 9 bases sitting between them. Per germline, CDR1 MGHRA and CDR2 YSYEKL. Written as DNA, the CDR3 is TGCGCCAGCAGCCAAGTGGCAGGGCTGAACACTGAAGCTTTCTTT. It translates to CASSQVAGLNTEAFF.